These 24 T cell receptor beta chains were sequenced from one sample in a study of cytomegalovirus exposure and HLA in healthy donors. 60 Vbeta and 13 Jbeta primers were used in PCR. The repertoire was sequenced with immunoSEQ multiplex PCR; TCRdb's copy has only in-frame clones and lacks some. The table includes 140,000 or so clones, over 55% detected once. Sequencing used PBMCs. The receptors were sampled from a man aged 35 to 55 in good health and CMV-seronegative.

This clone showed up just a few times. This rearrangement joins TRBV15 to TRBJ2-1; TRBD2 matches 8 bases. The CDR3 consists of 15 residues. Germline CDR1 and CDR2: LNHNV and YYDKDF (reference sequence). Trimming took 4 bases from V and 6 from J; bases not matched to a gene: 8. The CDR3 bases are TGTGCCACCAGCATCCGTGCGGGAGGAAGCAATGAGCAGTTCTTC. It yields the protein CATSIRAGGSNEQFF.

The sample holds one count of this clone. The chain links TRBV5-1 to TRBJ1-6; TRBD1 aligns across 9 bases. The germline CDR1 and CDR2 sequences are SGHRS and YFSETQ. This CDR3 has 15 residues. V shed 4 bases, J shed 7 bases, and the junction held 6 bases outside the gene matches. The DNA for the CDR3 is TGCGCCAGCAGCGTAGGACAGGGGTACAATTCACCCCTCCACTTT. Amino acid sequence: CASSVGQGYNSPLHF.

For the CDR3, the DNA is TGTGCCAGTAGTATAGGGGGGGACAGCTACGAGCAGTACTTC. Translating gives CASSIGGDSYEQYF. This chain links TRBV19 with TRBJ2-7; D may be TRBD1 (7 bases). CDR1 and CDR2 (germline): LNHDA, SQIVND (reference sequence). This CDR3 is 14 amino acids long. V lost 1 base, J lost 3 bases, and 10 bases lay in between.

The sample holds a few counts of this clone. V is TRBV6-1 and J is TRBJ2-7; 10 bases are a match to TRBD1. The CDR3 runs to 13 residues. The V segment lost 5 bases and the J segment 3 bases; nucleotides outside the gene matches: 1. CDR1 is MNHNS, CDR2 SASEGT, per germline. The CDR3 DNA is TGTGCCAGCAGTTGGGACAGGGGCTACGAGCAGTACTTC. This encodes CASSWDRGYEQYF.

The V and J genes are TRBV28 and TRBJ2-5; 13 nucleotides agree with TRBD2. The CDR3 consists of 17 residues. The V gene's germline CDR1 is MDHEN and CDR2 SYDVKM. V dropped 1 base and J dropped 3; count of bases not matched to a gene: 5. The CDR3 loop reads CASSLLLAGGEEETQYF. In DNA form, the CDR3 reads TGTGCCAGCAGTTTATTACTAGCGGGGGGGGAGGAAGAGACCCAGTACTTC.

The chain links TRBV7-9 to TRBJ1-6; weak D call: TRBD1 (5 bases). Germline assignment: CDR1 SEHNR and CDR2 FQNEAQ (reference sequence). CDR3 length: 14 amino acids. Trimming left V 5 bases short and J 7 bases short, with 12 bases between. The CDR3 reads CASSHQGLNSPLHF. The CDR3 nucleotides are TGTGCCAGCAGCCATCAGGGCTTGAATTCACCCCTCCACTTT. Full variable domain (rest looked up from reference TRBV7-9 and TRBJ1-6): DTGVSQNPRHKITKRGQNVTFRCDPISEHNRLYWYRQTLGQGPEFLTYFQNEAQLEKSRLLSDRFSAERPKGSFSTLEIQRTEQGDSAMYLCASSHQGLNSPLHFGNGTRLTVT.

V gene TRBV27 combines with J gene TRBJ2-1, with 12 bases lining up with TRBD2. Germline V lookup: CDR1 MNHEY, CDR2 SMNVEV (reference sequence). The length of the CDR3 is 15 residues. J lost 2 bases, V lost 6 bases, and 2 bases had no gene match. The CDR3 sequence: CASSLAGGAYNEQFF. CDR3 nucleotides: TGTGCCAGCAGCCTAGCGGGAGGGGCCTACAATGAGCAGTTCTTC.

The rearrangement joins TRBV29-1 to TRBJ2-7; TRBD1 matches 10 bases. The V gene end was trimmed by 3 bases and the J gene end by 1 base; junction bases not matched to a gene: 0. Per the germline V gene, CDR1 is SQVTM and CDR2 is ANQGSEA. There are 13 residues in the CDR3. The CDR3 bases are TGCAGCGTTGAGGACAGGGGGTCCTACGAGCAGTACTTC. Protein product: CSVEDRGSYEQYF.

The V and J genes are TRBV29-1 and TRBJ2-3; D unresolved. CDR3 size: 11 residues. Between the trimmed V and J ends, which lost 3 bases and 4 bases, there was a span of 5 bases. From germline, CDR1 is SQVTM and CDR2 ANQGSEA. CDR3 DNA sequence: TGCAGCGTTGATTCCGCAGATACGCAGTATTTT. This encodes CSVDSADTQYF.

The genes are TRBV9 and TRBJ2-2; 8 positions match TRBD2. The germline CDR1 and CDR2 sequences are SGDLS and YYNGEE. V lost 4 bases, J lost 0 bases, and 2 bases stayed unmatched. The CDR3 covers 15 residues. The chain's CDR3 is CASSPAGANTGELFF. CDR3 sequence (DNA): TGTGCCAGCAGCCCAGCGGGGGCGAACACCGGGGAGCTGTTTTTT.

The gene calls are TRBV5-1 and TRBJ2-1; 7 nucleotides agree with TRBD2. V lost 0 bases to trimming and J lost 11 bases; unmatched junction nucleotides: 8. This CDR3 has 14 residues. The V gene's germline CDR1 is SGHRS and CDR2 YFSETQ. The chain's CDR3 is CASSLGTGGSKQFF. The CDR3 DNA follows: TGCGCCAGCAGCTTGGGGACGGGGGGATCCAAGCAGTTCTTC.

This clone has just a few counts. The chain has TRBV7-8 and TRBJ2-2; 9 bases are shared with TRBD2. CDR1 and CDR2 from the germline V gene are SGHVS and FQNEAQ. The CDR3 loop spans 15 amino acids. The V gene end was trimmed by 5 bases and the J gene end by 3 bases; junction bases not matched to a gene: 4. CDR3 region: CASSPRGGYTGELFF. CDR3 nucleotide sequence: TGTGCCAGCAGCCCGCGGGGGGGATACACCGGGGAGCTGTTTTTT.

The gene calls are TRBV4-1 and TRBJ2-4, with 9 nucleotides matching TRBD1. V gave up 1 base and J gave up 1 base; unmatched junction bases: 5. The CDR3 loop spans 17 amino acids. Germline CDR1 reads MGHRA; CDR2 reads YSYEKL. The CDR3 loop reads CASSQVTGGAAKNIQYF. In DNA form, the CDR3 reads TGCGCCAGCAGCCAAGTAACAGGGGGCGCGGCCAAAAACATTCAGTACTTC.

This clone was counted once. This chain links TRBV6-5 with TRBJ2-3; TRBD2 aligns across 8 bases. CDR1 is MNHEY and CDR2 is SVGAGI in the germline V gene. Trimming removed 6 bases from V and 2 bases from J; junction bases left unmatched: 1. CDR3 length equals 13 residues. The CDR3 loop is CASRGLVTDTQYF. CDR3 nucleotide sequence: TGTGCCAGCAGGGGACTAGTCACAGATACGCAGTATTTT.

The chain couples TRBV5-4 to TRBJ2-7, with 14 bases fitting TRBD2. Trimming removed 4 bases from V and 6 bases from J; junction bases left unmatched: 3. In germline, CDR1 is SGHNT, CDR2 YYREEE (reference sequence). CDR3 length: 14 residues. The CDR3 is CASSLGLAGGEQYF. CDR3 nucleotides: TGTGCCAGCAGCCTAGGACTAGCGGGAGGCGAGCAGTACTTC.

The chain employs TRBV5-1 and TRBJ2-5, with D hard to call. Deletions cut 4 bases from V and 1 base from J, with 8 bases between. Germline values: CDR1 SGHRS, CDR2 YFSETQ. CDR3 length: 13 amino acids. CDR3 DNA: TGCGCCAGCAGCCTTAGACTCCAAGAGACCCAGTACTTC. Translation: CASSLRLQETQYF.

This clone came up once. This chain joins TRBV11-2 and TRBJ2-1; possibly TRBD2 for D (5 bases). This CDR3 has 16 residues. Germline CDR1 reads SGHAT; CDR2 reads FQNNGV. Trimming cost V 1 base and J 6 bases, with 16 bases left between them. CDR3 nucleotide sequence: TGTGCCAGCAGCTTAGCTCTAGCCCTTAGTCGCAATGAGCAGTTCTTC. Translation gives CASSLALALSRNEQFF.

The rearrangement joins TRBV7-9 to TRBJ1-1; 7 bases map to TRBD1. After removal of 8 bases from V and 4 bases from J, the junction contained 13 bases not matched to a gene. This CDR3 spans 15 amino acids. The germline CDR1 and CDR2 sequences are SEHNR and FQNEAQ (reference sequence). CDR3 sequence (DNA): TGTGCCAGCGGCTCCCCCAGACAGGGCGGCACTGAAGCTTTCTTT. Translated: CASGSPRQGGTEAFF.

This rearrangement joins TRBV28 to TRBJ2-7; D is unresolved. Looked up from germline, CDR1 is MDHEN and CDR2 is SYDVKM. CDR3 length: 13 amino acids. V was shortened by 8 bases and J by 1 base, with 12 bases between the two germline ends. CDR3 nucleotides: TGTGCCAGCGAAAGCCAATTTTCCTACGAGCAGTACTTC. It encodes CASESQFSYEQYF.

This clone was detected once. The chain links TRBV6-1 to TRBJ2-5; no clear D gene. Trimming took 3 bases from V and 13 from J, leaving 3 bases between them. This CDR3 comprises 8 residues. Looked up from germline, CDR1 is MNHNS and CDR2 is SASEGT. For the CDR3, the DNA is TGTGCCAGCAGTGATAGGTACTTC. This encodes CASSDRYF.

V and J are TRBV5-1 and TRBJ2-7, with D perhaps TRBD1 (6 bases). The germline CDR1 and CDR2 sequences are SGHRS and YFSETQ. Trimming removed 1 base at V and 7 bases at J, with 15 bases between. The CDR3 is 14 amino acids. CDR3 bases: TGCGCCAGCAGCTTGACGCAGGGGTTTTGGGAGCAGTACTTC. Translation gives CASSLTQGFWEQYF.

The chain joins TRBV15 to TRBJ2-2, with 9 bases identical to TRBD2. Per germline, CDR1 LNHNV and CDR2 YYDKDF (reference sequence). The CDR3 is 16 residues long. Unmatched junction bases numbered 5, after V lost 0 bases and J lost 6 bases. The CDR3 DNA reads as TGTGCCACCAGCAGAGATCGAGCGGGGGGTTCCGGGGAGCTGTTTTTT. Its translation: CATSRDRAGGSGELFF.

CDR3 in amino acids: CASKGAGEQFF. The DNA of the CDR3 is TGTGCCAGCAAAGGAGCCGGTGAGCAGTTCTTC. V gene TRBV28 combines with J gene TRBJ2-1, with D unclear. Trimming took off 7 bases at V and 9 bases at J, with 10 bases between the two ends. This CDR3 contains 11 residues. Looked up from germline, CDR1 is MDHEN and CDR2 is SYDVKM.

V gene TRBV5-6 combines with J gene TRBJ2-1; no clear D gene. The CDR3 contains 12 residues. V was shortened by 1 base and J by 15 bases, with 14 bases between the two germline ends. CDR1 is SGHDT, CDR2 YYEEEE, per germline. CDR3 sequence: CASSLPQGPGFF. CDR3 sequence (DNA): TGTGCCAGCAGCTTGCCTCAAGGCCCGGGGTTCTTC.